This T cell receptor (beta chain) was retrieved from a study of cytomegalovirus exposure and HLA in healthy donors. PCR was performed using 60 Vbeta and 13 Jbeta primers. Sequencing used immunoSEQ multiplex PCR; TCRdb keeps in-frame clones, though not all of them. The profile shows 130,000 or so clones, approximately 85% of them singletons. General observations from the study: An apparent linkage of common viral pathogens to several of the most significant clusters emerged in a later analysis. Per a later analysis, HLA-associated TCR beta chains showed more clonal expansion than other, equally common TCR beta chains.

Looked up from germline, CDR1 is WNHNN and CDR2 is SYGVQD (reference sequence). V was pared by 2 bases and J by 3 bases, with 0 bases of the junction left unmatched. CDR3 size: 15 residues. To note about this clone: Its antigen is not identified.

The specimen sequenced was PBMCs. The receptor was derived from a woman in her thirties in good health and CMV-seropositive. The rearrangement joins TRBV10-1 to TRBJ2-1; TRBD2 agrees at 11 bases. In DNA form, the CDR3 reads TGCGCCAGCAGTGAGGGGACTAGCGGCTACAATGAGCAGTTCTTC. Its protein product is CASSEGTSGYNEQFF.